A selection of T cell receptor beta chains follows, all from one sample in a study of blood T cell repertoires in COVID-19. Using immunoSEQ multiplex PCR, the repertoire was profiled, and TCRdb retains in-frame clones only, with some absent. The sample lists tens of thousands of clones, around 70% occurring once. Sequenced sample: peripheral blood. Receptors originate from a human donor in a cohort sampled during active or convalescent COVID-19. CDR3s include the opening cysteine and the closing phenylalanine or tryptophan. The order of the fields is clone size, V gene, J gene, D gene, CDR3 protein, CDR3 DNA. D genes are given only for firm matches. Clone size is shown for a subset of rows, as once, few, many or a class of expanded clone.

.,TRBV28,TRBJ2-1,.,CASSLVQGNEQFF,TGTGCCAGCAGTTTGGTGCAGGGGAATGAGCAGTTCTTC
.,TRBV11-2,TRBJ1-2,TRBD1,CASSLTGGGGQDGYTF,TGTGCCAGCAGCTTAACCGGGGGTGGCGGACAGGATGGCTACACCTTC
.,TRBV6-5,TRBJ1-3,.,CASSWDTSSGNTIYF,TGTGCCAGCAGTTGGGACACAAGCTCTGGAAACACCATATATTTT
.,TRBV19,TRBJ2-1,.,CASSIVEANEQFF,TGTGCCAGTAGTATAGTAGAAGCAAATGAGCAGTTCTTC
few,TRBV3-1/TRBV3-2,TRBJ2-2,TRBD2,CASSQGLAGYGGELFF,TGTGCCAGCAGCCAAGGACTAGCGGGATATGGCGGGGAGCTGTTTTTT
.,TRBV27,TRBJ1-6,TRBD1,CASKTQTGRNSPLHF,TGTGCCAGCAAAACCCAGACAGGGAGGAATTCACCCCTCCACTTT
once,TRBV30,TRBJ1-1,TRBD1,CAWTPDRGRGGTEAFF,TGTGCCTGGACCCCGGACAGGGGGCGAGGGGGCACTGAAGCTTTCTTT
.,TRBV27,TRBJ2-7,TRBD1,CASSAFTGAPREQYF,TGTGCCAGCAGTGCCTTCACAGGGGCCCCTCGGGAGCAGTACTTC
.,TRBV4-1,TRBJ1-3,.,CASSSRPRGTGNTIYF,TGCGCCAGCAGCTCAAGGCCCAGGGGCACTGGAAACACCATATATTTT
.,TRBV6-5,TRBJ1-5,.,CASSGGIGRKQPQHF,TGTGCCAGCAGCGGGGGGATAGGGCGGAAACAGCCCCAGCATTTT
.,TRBV9,TRBJ1-2,.,CASSAYRDGYTF,TGTGCCAGCAGCGCCTACAGGGATGGCTACACCTTC
.,TRBV5-1,TRBJ2-7,TRBD1,CASRPGTGVEQYF,TGCGCCAGCAGGCCCGGGACAGGGGTCGAGCAGTACTTC
few,TRBV29-1,TRBJ2-3,.,CSVGGGTDTQYF,TGCAGCGTTGGGGGGGGCACAGATACGCAGTATTTT
.,TRBV11-2,TRBJ1-1,.,CASSFGVMNTEAFF,TGTGCCAGCAGCTTCGGGGTAATGAACACTGAAGCTTTCTTT
.,TRBV7-9,TRBJ1-1,TRBD1,CASSPFRTGDNTEAFF,TGTGCCAGCAGCCCCTTTAGGACAGGGGATAACACTGAAGCTTTCTTT
.,TRBV5-1,TRBJ2-1,TRBD2,CASSQLASGSYNEQFF,TGCGCCAGCAGCCAACTAGCGTCTGGATCCTACAATGAGCAGTTCTTC
.,TRBV7-9,TRBJ2-5,.,CASSLATSQETQYF,TGTGCCAGCAGCTTAGCGACTAGCCAAGAGACCCAGTACTTC
.,TRBV15,TRBJ1-2,.,CATSRDLGRGPHGYTF,TGTGCCACCAGCAGAGATCTCGGCAGGGGTCCCCATGGCTACACCTTC
.,TRBV7-9,TRBJ1-2,.,CASSPTDYYGYTF,TGTGCCAGCAGCCCTACAGATTACTATGGCTACACCTTC
.,TRBV27,TRBJ2-5,.,CASSLSGGQYQETQYF,TGTGCCAGCAGTTTATCGGGCGGACAGTATCAAGAGACCCAGTACTTC
.,TRBV29-1,TRBJ1-6,.,CSVAWGKENSPLHF,TGCAGCGTTGCTTGGGGCAAAGAGAATTCACCCCTCCACTTT
.,TRBV4-3,TRBJ2-3,TRBD2,CASSHTPGLAPPDTQYF,TGCGCCAGCAGCCATACCCCGGGACTAGCCCCCCCAGATACGCAGTATTTT
.,TRBV28,TRBJ1-1,.,CASILTVEAFF,TGTGCCAGCATTTTGACAGTTGAAGCTTTCTTT
few,TRBV30,TRBJ1-4,.,CAWRSRGGGYEKLFF,TGTGCCTGGCGTTCGCGTGGGGGGGGGTATGAAAAACTGTTTTTT
few,TRBV19,TRBJ1-5,.,CASNDAAGGNQPQHF,TGTGCCAGTAATGACGCAGCGGGAGGCAATCAGCCCCAGCATTTT
.,TRBV7-9,TRBJ2-7,TRBD2,CASSPSSGSLYEQYF,TGTGCCAGCAGCCCTTCTAGCGGGAGTCTCTACGAGCAGTACTTC
.,TRBV5-1,TRBJ2-2,.,CASSLGQTNTGELFF,TGCGCCAGCAGCTTGGGACAGACGAACACCGGGGAGCTGTTTTTT
.,TRBV5-6,TRBJ2-3,TRBD2,CASSLLTSGKGDTQYF,TGTGCCAGCAGCCTTTTGACTAGCGGGAAAGGGGATACGCAGTATTTT
many,TRBV28,TRBJ2-7,TRBD1,CASTSSGTGSYEQYF,TGTGCCAGCACTTCCTCCGGGACAGGCTCCTACGAGCAGTACTTC
.,TRBV5-1,TRBJ1-1,.,CASSLRGANTEAFF,TGCGCCAGCAGCTTGAGGGGTGCGAACACTGAAGCTTTCTTT
.,TRBV27,TRBJ1-2,TRBD1,CASSLSMRDSYGYTF,TGTGCCAGCAGTTTATCAATGAGGGACAGCTATGGCTACACCTTC
.,TRBV7-2,TRBJ2-3,TRBD2,CASSRTSGGTDTQYF,TGTGCCAGCAGCCGGACTAGCGGGGGGACAGATACGCAGTATTTT
.,TRBV19,TRBJ2-5,.,CASSIGTVGGTQYF,TGTGCCAGTAGTATTGGAACAGTTGGAGGGACCCAGTACTTC
.,TRBV6-5,TRBJ2-1,TRBD2,CASSYGTGGPPEQFF,TGTGCCAGCAGTTACGGTACGGGGGGGCCTCCTGAGCAGTTCTTC
few,TRBV6-5,TRBJ1-2,.,CASRAPRQVGRGYTF,TGTGCCAGCAGGGCCCCCCGACAGGTTGGGCGTGGCTACACCTTC
.,TRBV7-2,TRBJ2-7,.,CASSLESVLFYEQYF,TGTGCCAGCAGCTTAGAGTCCGTACTTTTCTACGAGCAGTACTTC
.,TRBV18,TRBJ2-2,.,CASSRFGVDTGELFF,TGTGCCAGCTCTCGATTCGGGGTAGACACCGGGGAGCTGTTTTTT
once,TRBV6-5,TRBJ2-5,.,CASSYLRGGRPETQYF,TGTGCCAGCAGTTACTTGCGGGGAGGTAGACCAGAGACCCAGTACTTC
.,TRBV28,TRBJ2-5,.,CASTLSGAQETQYF,TGTGCCAGCACCCTTTCAGGGGCCCAGGAGACCCAGTACTTC
.,TRBV7-2,TRBJ2-3,TRBD2,CASSSPAGGRDTQYF,TGTGCCAGCAGCTCCCCAGCGGGAGGAAGAGATACGCAGTATTTT
.,TRBV28,TRBJ2-7,.,CASSLCLMDTGSYEQYF,TGTGCCAGCAGTTTATGTTTGATGGACACCGGATCCTACGAGCAGTACTTC
.,TRBV28,TRBJ1-5,TRBD1,CASSTGGRGPQHF,TGTGCCAGCAGTACAGGGGGCCGCGGGCCCCAGCATTTT
once,TRBV15,TRBJ1-1,.,CATSTLVVRNTEAFF,TGTGCCACCAGCACCCTGGTAGTCCGGAACACTGAAGCTTTCTTT
.,TRBV19,TRBJ2-3,TRBD1,CASSRSGTGGIDTQYF,TGTGCCAGTAGTCGATCCGGGACAGGGGGCATTGATACGCAGTATTTT
few,TRBV15,TRBJ1-2,TRBD1,CATSRGLNRDRGYYGYTF,TGTGCCACCAGCAGAGGGTTGAACAGAGACAGGGGTTACTATGGCTACACCTTC
few,TRBV19,TRBJ2-4,TRBD2,CASSTLEAGLAKNIQYF,TGTGCCAGTAGTACCCTTGAAGCGGGGCTAGCCAAAAACATTCAGTACTTC
.,TRBV5-1,TRBJ2-1,TRBD2,CASSPEGGGARGEQFF,TGCGCCAGCAGCCCGGAGGGCGGGGGGGCTCGCGGTGAGCAGTTCTTC
few,TRBV30,TRBJ2-3,.,CAWSLVRATRTDTQYF,TGTGCCTGGAGTCTAGTAAGAGCGACCCGCACAGATACGCAGTATTTT
.,TRBV27,TRBJ2-5,TRBD2,CASSSPGLAGRETQYF,TGTGCCAGCAGTTCGCCCGGACTAGCGGGAAGAGAGACCCAGTACTTC
.,TRBV3-1/TRBV3-2,TRBJ2-7,TRBD1,CASSRRQGGTHHEQYF,TGTGCCAGCAGCCGACGACAGGGGGGAACGCACCACGAGCAGTACTTC
few,TRBV6-2/TRBV6-3,TRBJ2-2,TRBD2,CASSYSSGRANTGELFF,TGTGCCAGCAGTTACTCCAGCGGGAGGGCGAACACCGGGGAGCTGTTTTTT
.,TRBV5-4,TRBJ2-3,TRBD2,CASSLNPTSGGANTQYF,TGTGCCAGCAGCTTGAACCCGACTAGCGGGGGGGCAAATACGCAGTATTTT